The source of this TCR beta chain is a study of early T cells in non-severe SARS-CoV-2 infection. TCRdb ran MiXCR on the 5' RACE reads and lists one entry per CDR3 protein. The sample lists about 77,000 distinct CDR3 sequences, around 10% occurring once. This clonotype showed up just a few times. The clonotype was recovered from an adult who was a healthcare worker with PCR-confirmed SARS-CoV-2 infection or an uninfected control (not recorded which). The donor label of this sample is uncertain. Material: whole blood, obtained at baseline.

CDR3 region: CASSERDSHNSPLHF. The CDR3 bases are TGTGCCAGCAGTGAAAGGGACAGTCATAATTCACCCCTCCACTTT. This chain uses TRBV2 with TRBJ1-6; TRBD1 aligns across 7 bases. The V and J ends lost 2 bases and 5 bases, in that order; junction bases with no gene match: 3. Germline CDR1 and CDR2: SNHLY and FYNNEI. The CDR3 has 15 residues.